This paragraph covers one T cell receptor (beta chain) sequence. Per the original data handling: From reference gene primer amplification, estimates of nucleated cell counts were derived. Sequencing used immunoSEQ multiplex PCR; TCRdb keeps in-frame clones, though not all of them. The V and J calls and clone size come from that table; D and trimming were worked out from the DNA. The repertoire holds roughly 49,000 clones, with around 68% as singletons. This sample is drawn from a study of blood T cell repertoires in COVID-19. Whole-study context: Sample material is recorded as cDNA or gDNA derived from T cells, B-cell-depleted T cells, or PBMCs.

There are 16 residues in the CDR3. J gave up 6 bases and V 3 bases, and 8 bases lay outside the gene matches. The V gene's germline CDR1 is KGHDR and CDR2 SFDVKD. The sample comprised peripheral blood. V gene TRBV24-1 combines with J gene TRBJ2-4; 9 bases map to TRBD1. This receptor was identified in a woman in her seventies with acute or convalescent COVID-19. CDR3 sequence reads: CATSDPGQGRGNIQYF. CDR3 nucleotide sequence: TGTGCCACCAGTGATCCGGGACAGGGAAGGGGAAACATTCAGTACTTC.